Here is one TCR beta chain with its context. Its binding antigen is unknown. The sample holds no much larger clone one base away, and base qualities are not on file. From a lookup of the germline V gene (reference sequence), CDR1 and CDR2 are DFQATT and SNEGSKA. Including the terminal cysteine and phenylalanine, the CDR3 comprises 13 residues. The CDR3 DNA has 39 bases and is translated from base 1. V and J are truncated by 0 bases and 7 bases respectively, leaving an intervening sequence of 12 bases. This sample is part of a study of metastatic and nonmetastatic thyroid tumors (TCRdb year 2020). Broadly, across the study: Repertoires were compared across peripheral blood and tumor or nodule tissue samples from malignant and benign thyroid patients. Results the study describes overall, beyond this receptor: In both blood and tumor samples, malignant tumors were reported to have significantly higher TCR beta diversity than benign nodules.

The library was generated by PCR. Sequencing instrument: Illumina HiSeq 4000. High-throughput sequencing was used to profile the TCR beta-chain CDR3 region of each patient. Per the source publication's procedure: CDR3 differences across clinicopathological groups were used to build a classifier for discriminating distant-metastatic papillary thyroid cancer patients. To measure repertoire diversity the researchers used the Shannon index, while the Morisita-Horn index served to gauge how similar the tumor and blood repertoires were. TCRdb redid the processing of the public reads, applying fastp at Q25 and MiXCR, and retained in-frame beta chains. The V and J calls follow TCRdb's processing rather than the paper's. Across this sample there are 30,000 to 35,000 clones, with about 30% seen only once. In total, the top ten clones hold 25% to 35% of the sample. Before undergoing thyroid surgery, none of the patients had been given any kind of treatment. Using T-cell receptor beta sequencing, the researchers looked back retrospectively at clinical samples from patients, gathered between the early 2010s and the late 2010s.

The chain uses TRBV20-1 and TRBJ1-2; TRBD1 is perhaps the D gene, given 5 matching bases. The sequence was obtained from a female donor with papillary thyroid cancer or a benign thyroid nodule (not recorded which). Some clones in this sample may be carry-over from other donors' samples. Sequenced sample: blood. The CDR3 protein is CSARDVQVIGYTF. In nucleotides, the sequence is TGCAGTGCTAGAGATGTACAGGTTATTGGCTACACCTTC.